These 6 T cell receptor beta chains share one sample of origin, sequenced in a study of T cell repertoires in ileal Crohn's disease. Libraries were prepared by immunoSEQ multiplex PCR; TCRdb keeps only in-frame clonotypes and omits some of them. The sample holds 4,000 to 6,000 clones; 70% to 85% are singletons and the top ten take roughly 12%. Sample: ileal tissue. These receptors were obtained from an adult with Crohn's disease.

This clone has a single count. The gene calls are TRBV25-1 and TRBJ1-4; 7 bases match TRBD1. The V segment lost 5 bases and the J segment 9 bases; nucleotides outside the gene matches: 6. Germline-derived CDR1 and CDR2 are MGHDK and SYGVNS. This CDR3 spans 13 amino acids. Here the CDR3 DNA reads TGTGCCAGCAGTTTTCAGACAGGGAAAAAACTGTTTTTT. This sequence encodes CASSFQTGKKLFF.

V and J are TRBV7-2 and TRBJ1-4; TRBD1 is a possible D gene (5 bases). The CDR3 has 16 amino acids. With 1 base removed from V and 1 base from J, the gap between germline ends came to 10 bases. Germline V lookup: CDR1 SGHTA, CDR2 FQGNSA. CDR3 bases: TGTGCCAGCAGCTTAGTGTTCGGGGGAACTAATGAAAAACTGTTTTTT. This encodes CASSLVFGGTNEKLFF.

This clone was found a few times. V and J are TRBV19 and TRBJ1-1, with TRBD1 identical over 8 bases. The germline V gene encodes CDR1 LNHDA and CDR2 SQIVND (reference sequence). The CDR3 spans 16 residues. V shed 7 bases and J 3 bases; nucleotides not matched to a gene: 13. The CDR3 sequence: CASTALRGRRDTEAFF. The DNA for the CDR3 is TGTGCCAGTACCGCTCTCAGGGGGCGAAGAGACACTGAAGCTTTCTTT.

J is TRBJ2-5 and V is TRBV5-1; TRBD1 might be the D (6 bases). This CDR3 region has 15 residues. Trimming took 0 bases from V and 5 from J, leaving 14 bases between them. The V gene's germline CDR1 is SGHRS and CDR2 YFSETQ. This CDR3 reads CASSLGTVTRETQYF. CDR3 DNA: TGCGCCAGCAGCTTGGGGACAGTGACTCGGGAGACCCAGTACTTC.

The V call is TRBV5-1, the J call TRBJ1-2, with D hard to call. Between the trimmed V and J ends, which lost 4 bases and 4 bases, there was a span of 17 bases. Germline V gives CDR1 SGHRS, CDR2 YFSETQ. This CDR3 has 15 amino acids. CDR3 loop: CASSRIEENVYGYTF. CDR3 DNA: TGCGCCAGCAGCCGAATCGAGGAAAACGTCTATGGCTACACCTTC.

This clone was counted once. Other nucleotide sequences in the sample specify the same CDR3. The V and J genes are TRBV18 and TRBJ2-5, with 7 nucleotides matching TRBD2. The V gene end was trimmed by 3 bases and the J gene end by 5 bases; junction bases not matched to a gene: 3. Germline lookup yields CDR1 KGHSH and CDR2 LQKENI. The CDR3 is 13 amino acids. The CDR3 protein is CASSPPGGETQYF. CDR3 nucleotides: TGTGCCAGCTCACCTCCGGGGGGTGAGACCCAGTACTTC.